The entry below gives a single T cell receptor beta chain sequence along with its context. The CDR3 length is 15 residues. Per germline, CDR1 MNHEY and CDR2 SMNVEV (reference sequence). V lost 6 bases and J 0 bases, leaving 12 bases between the germline ends. How the authors handled the data: It was from reference gene primer amplification that nucleated cell counts were estimated. Data came from immunoSEQ multiplex PCR; TCRdb stores just in-frame clones and leaves some out. The V and J calls and clone size were taken over from that table, and D and trimming were inferred from the DNA. Of 150,000 to 190,000 clones listed, about four fifths are singletons. This entry is derived from a study of blood T cell repertoires in COVID-19. Across the whole study: Samples came from the United States, Italy and Spain, spanning acute and convalescent COVID-19. From T cells, B-cell-depleted T cells, or PBMCs came the material, which was cDNA or gDNA.

The sequenced sample was peripheral blood. The rearrangement links TRBV27 to TRBJ1-3; D gene unclear. This receptor was identified in a woman of 80 years or more with acute or convalescent COVID-19. DNA of the CDR3: TGTGCCAGCAGCCCGCTAGGAATCTCTGGAAACACCATATATTTT. Protein: CASSPLGISGNTIYF.